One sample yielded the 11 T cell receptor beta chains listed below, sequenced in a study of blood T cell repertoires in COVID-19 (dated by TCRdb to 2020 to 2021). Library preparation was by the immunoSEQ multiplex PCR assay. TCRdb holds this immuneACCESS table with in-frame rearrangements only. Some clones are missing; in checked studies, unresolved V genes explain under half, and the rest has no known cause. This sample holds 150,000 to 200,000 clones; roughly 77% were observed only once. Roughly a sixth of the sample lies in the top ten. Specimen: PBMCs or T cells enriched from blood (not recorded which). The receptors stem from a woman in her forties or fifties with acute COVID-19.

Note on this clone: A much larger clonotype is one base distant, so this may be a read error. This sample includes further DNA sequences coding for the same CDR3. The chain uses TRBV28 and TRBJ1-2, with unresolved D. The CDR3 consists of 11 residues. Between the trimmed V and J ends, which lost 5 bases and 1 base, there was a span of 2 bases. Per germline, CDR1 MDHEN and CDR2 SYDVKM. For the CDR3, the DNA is TGTGCCAGCAGTCTTAACTATGGCTACACCTTC. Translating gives CASSLNYGYTF.

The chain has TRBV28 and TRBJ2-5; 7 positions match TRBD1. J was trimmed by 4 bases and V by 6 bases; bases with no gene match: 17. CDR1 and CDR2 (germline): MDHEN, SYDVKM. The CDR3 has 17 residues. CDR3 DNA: TGTGCCAGCAGCCAATGGAAGGGACAGATGGGCGTAGAGACCCAGTACTTC. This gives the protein CASSQWKGQMGVETQYF. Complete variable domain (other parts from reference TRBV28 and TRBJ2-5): DVKVTQSSRYLVKRTGEKVFLECVQDMDHENMFWYRQDPGLGLRLIYFSYDVKMKEKGDIPEGYSVSREKKERFSLILESASTNQTSMYLCASSQWKGQMGVETQYFGPGTRLLVL.

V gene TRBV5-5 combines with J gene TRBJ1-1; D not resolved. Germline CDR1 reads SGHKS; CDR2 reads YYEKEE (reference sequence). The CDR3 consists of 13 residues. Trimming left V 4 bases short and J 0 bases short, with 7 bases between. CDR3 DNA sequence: TGTGCCAGCAGCCCACGGGTGAACACTGAAGCTTTCTTT. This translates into CASSPRVNTEAFF. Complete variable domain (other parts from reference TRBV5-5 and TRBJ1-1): DAGVTQSPTHLIKTRGQQVTLRCSPISGHKSVSWYQQVLGQGPQFIFQYYEKEERGRGNFPDRFSARQFPNYSSELNVNALLLGDSALYLCASSPRVNTEAFFGQGTRLTVV.

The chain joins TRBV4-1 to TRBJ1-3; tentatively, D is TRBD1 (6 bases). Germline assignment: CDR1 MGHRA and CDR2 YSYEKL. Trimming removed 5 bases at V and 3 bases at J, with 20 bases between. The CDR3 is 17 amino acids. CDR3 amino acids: CASSTKGDTLGGNTIYF. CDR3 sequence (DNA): TGCGCCAGCAGCACAAAAGGGGACACTCTCGGTGGAAACACCATATATTTT.

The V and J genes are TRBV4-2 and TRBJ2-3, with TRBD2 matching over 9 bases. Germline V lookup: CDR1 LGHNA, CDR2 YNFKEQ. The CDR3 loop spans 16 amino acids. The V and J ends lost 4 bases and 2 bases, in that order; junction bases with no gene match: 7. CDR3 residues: CASSRDLAGVTDTQYF. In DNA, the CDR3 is TGTGCCAGCAGCCGGGACTTAGCGGGGGTCACAGATACGCAGTATTTT.

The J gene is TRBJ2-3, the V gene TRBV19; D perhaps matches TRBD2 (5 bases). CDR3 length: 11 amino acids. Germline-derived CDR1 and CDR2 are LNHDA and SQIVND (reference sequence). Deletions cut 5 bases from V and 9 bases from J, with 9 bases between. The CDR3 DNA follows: TGTGCCAGTAGTGACTACCTCACGCAGTATTTT. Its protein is CASSDYLTQYF.

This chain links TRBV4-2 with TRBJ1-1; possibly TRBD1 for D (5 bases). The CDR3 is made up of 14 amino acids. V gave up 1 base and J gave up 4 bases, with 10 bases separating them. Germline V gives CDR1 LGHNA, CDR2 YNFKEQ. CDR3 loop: CASSQGPGGTEAFF. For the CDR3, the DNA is TGTGCCAGCAGCCAAGGTCCGGGGGGCACTGAAGCTTTCTTT.

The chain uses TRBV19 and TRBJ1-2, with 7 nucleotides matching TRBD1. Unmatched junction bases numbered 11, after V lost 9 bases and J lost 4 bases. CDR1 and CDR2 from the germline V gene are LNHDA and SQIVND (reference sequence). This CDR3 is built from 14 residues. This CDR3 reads CASRPGQEIYGYTF. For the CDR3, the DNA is TGTGCCAGCCGCCCCGGACAGGAAATCTATGGCTACACCTTC.

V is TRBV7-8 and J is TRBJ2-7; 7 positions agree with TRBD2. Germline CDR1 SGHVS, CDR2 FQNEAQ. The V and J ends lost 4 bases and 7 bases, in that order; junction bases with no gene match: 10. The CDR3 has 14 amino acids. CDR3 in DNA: TGTGCCAGCAGCTCTTTTGGGGGGGAGGGAGAGCAGTACGTC. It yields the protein CASSSFGGEGEQYV.

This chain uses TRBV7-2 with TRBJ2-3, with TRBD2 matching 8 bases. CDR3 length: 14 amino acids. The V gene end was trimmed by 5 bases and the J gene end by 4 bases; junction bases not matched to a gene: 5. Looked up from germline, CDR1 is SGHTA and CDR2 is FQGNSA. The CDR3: CASSVGGGPDTQYF. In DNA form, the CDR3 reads TGTGCCAGCAGCGTCGGGGGGGGCCCAGATACGCAGTATTTT.

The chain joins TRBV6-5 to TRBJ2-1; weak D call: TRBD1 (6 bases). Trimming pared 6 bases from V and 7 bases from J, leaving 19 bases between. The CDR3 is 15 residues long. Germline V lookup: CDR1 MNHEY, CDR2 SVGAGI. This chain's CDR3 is CASSKGDILSNEQFF. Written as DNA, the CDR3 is TGTGCCAGCAGCAAGGGGGACATCCTTTCAAATGAGCAGTTCTTC.